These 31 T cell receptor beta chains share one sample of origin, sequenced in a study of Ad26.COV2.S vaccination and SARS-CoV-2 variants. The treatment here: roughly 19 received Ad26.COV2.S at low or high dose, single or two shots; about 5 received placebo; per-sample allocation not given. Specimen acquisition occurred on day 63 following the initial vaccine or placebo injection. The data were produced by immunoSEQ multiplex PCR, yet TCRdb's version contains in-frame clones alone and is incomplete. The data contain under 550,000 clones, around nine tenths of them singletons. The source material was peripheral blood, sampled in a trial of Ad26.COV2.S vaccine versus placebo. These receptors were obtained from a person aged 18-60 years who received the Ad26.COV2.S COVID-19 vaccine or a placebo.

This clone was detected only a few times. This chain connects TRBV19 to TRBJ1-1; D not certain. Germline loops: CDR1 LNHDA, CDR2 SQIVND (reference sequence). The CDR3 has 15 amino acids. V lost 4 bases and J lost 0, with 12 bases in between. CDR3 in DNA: TGTGCCAGTAGTACCCGACGGGATATGAACACTGAAGCTTTCTTT. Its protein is CASSTRRDMNTEAFF.

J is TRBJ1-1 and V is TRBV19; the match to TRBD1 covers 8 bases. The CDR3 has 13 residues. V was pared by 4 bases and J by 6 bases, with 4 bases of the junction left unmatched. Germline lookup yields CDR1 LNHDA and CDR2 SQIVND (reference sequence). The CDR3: CASSRTGLAEAFF. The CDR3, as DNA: TGTGCCAGTAGTAGGACAGGGTTGGCTGAAGCTTTCTTT. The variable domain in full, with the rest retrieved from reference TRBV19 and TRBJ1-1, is DGGITQSPKYLFRKEGQNVTLSCEQNLNHDAMYWYRQDPGQGLRLIYYSQIVNDFQKGDIAEGYSVSREKKESFPLTVTSAQKNPTAFYLCASSRTGLAEAFFGQGTRLTVV.

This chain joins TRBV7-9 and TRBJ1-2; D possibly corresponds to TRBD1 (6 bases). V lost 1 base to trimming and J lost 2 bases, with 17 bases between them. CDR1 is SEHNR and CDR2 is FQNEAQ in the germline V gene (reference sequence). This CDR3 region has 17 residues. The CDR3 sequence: CASSLGRTVLSNYGYTF. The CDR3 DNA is TGTGCCAGCAGCTTAGGAAGGACAGTGCTTTCAAACTATGGCTACACCTTC. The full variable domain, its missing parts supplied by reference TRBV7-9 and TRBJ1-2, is DTGVSQNPRHKITKRGQNVTFRCDPISEHNRLYWYRQTLGQGPEFLTYFQNEAQLEKSRLLSDRFSAERPKGSFSTLEIQRTEQGDSAMYLCASSLGRTVLSNYGYTFGSGTRLTVV.

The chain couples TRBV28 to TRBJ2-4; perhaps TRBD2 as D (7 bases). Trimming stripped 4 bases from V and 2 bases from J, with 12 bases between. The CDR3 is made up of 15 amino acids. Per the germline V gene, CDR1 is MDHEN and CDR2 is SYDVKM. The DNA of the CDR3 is TGTGCCAGCAGTTCGAAGGGGGGGTCCAAAAACATTCAGTACTTC. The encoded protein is CASSSKGGSKNIQYF.

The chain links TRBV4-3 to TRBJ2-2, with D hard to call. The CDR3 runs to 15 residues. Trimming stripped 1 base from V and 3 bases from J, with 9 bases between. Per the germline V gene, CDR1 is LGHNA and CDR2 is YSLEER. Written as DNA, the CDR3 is TGCGCCAGCAGCCAAGTATCAGGATACACCGGGGAGCTGTTTTTT. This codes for CASSQVSGYTGELFF.

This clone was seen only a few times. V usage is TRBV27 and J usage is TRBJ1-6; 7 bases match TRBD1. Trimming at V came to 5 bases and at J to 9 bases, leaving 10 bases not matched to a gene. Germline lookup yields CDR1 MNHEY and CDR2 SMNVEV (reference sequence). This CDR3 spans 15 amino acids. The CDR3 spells CASSMRDSPLSPLHF. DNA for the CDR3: TGTGCCAGCAGTATGAGGGACAGCCCCCTTTCACCCCTCCACTTT.

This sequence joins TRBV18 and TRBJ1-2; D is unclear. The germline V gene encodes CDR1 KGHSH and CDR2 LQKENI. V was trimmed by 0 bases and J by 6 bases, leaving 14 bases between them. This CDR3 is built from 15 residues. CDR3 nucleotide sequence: TGTGCCAGCTCACCACCGGGTGACCGCCTAGATGGCTACACCTTC. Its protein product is CASSPPGDRLDGYTF.

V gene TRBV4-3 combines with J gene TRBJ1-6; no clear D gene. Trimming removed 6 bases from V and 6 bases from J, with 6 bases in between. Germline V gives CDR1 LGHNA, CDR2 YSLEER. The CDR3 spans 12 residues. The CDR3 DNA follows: TGCGCCAGCAGGGGGTTTAATTCACCCCTCCACTTT. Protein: CASRGFNSPLHF.

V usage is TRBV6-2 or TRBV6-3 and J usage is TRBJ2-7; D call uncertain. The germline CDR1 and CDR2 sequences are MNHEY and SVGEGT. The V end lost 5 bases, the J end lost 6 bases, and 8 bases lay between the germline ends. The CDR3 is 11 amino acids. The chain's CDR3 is CASSRAIEQYF. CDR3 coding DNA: TGTGCCAGCAGTCGGGCGATCGAGCAGTACTTC.

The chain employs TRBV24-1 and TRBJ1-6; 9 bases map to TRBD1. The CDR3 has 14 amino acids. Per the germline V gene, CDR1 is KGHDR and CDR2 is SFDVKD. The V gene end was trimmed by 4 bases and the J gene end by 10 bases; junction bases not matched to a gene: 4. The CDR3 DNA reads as TGTGCCACCAGTGAGGGACAGGGCAGCTCACCCCTCCACTTT. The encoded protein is CATSEGQGSSPLHF.

CDR3 sequence: CASSYPPNTIYF. The CDR3 DNA sequence: TGTGCCAGCAGTTACCCACCCAACACCATATATTTT. This chain uses TRBV6-6 with TRBJ1-3, with D uncertain. Per germline, CDR1 MNHNY and CDR2 SVGAGI (reference sequence). Trimming left V 2 bases short and J 7 bases short, with 6 bases between. The CDR3 spans 12 residues.

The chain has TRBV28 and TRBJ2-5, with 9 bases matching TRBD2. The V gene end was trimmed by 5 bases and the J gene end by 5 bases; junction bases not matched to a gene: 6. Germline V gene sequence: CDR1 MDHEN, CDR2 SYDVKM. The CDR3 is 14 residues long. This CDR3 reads CASSLTSGTETQYF. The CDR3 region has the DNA TGTGCCAGCAGTCTGACTAGCGGTACTGAGACCCAGTACTTC.

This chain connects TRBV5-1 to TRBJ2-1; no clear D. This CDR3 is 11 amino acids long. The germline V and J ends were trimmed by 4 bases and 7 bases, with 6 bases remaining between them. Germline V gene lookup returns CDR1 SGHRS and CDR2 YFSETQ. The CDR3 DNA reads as TGCGCCAGCAGCGTTGGAAATGAGCAGTTCTTC. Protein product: CASSVGNEQFF.

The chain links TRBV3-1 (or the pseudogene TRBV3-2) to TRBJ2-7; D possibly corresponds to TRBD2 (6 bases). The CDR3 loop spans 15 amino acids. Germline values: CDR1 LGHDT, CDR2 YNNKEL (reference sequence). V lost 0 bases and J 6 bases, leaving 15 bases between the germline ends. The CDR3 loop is CASSQDIQRDCEQYF. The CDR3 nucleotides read TGTGCCAGCAGCCAAGATATACAAAGGGACTGCGAGCAGTACTTC.

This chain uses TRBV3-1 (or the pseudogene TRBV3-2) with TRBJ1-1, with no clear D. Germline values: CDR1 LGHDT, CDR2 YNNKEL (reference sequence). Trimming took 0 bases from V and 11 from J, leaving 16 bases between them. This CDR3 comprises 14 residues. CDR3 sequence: CASSQDPSSAGAFF. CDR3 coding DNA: TGTGCCAGCAGCCAAGACCCGTCTTCCGCGGGGGCTTTCTTT.

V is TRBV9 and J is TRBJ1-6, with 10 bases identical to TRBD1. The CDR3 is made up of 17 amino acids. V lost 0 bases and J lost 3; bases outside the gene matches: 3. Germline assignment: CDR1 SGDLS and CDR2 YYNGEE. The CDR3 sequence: CASSVGRDRGYNSPLHF. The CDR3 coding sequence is TGTGCCAGCAGCGTAGGTCGGGACAGGGGCTATAATTCACCCCTCCACTTT.

The CDR3 DNA reads TGTGCCAGCAGTGGCGCGGACAGGCCGAGGCGGTACTTC. Its translation: CASSGADRPRRYF. The chain has TRBV6-2 or TRBV6-3 and TRBJ2-7; 7 bases map to TRBD1. The CDR3 sequence is 13 residues long. CDR1 MNHEY and CDR2 SVGEGT come from the germline V gene. After removal of 5 bases from V and 12 bases from J, the junction contained 13 bases not matched to a gene.

In DNA form, the CDR3 reads TGTGCCTGGAGTGAAGGCAGCAATTCACCCCTCCACTTT. Translated: CAWSEGSNSPLHF. The chain links TRBV30 to TRBJ1-6; unclear D gene. CDR1 is GTSNPN and CDR2 is SVGIG in the germline V gene (reference sequence). The V end lost 1 base, the J end lost 7 bases, and 8 bases lay between the germline ends. CDR3 size: 13 residues. The full variable domain, completed using reference TRBV30 and TRBJ1-6, is SQTIHQWPATLVQPVGSPLSLECTVEGTSNPNLYWYRQAAGRGLQLLFYSVGIGQISSEVPQNLSASRPQDRQFILSSKKLLLSDSGFYLCAWSEGSNSPLHFGNGTRLTVT.

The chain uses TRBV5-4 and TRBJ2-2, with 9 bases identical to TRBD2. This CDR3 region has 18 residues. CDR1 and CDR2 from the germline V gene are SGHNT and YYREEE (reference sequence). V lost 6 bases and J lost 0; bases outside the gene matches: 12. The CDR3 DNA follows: TGTGCCAGCACCCGCGGGGGGGCCCCCTTCGCGAACACCGGGGAGCTGTTTTTT. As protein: CASTRGGAPFANTGELFF.

The CDR3 reads CASSLSGGTYNEQFF. CDR3 nucleotide sequence: TGTGCCAGCAGTTTAAGCGGGGGCACTTACAATGAGCAGTTCTTC. V usage is TRBV27 and J usage is TRBJ2-1; TRBD2 aligns across 8 bases. The CDR3 contains 15 residues. CDR1 and CDR2 from the germline V gene are MNHEY and SMNVEV (reference sequence). The junction had 4 bases not matched to a gene; V was cut back by 2 bases and J by 4 bases.

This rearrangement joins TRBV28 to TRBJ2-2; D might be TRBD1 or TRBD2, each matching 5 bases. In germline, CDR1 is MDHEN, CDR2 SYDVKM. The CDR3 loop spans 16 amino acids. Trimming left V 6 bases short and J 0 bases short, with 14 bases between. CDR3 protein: CASSTSGTANTGELFF. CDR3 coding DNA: TGTGCCAGCAGCACCTCCGGGACGGCGAACACCGGGGAGCTGTTTTTT.

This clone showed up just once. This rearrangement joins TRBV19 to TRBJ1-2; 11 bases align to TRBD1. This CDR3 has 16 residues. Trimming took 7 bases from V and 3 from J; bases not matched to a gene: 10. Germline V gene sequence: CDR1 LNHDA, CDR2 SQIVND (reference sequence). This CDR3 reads CASTQVPGQGDYGYTF. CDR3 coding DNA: TGTGCCAGTACCCAAGTCCCGGGACAGGGGGACTATGGCTACACCTTC.

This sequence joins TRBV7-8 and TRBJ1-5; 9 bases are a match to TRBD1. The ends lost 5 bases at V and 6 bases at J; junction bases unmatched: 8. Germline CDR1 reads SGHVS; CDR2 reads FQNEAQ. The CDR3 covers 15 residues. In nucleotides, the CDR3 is TGTGCCAGCAGCAGTGGACAGGGGATCGGTCAGCCCCAGCATTTT. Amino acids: CASSSGQGIGQPQHF.

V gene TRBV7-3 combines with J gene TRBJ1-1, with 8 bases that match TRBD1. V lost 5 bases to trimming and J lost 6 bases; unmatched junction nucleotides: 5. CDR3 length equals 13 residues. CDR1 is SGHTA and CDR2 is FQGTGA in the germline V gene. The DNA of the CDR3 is TGTGCCAGCAGCCAACAGGGGGACGCTGAAGCTTTCTTT. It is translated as CASSQQGDAEAFF.

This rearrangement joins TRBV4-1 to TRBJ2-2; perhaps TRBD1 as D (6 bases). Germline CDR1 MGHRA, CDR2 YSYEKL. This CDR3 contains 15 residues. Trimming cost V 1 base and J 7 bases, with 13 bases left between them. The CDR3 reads CASSQGNRENGELFF. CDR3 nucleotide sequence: TGCGCCAGCAGCCAAGGAAACAGGGAGAACGGGGAGCTGTTTTTT.

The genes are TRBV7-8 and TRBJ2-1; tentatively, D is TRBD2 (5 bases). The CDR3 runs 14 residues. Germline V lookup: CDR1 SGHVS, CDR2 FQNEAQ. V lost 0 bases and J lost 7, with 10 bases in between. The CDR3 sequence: CASSLARAANEQFF. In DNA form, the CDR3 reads TGTGCCAGCAGCTTAGCGAGGGCAGCAAATGAGCAGTTCTTC.

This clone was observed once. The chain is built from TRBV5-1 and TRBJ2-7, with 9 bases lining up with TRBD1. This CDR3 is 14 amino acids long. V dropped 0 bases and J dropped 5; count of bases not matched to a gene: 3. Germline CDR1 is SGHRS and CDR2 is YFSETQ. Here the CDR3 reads CASSLDRGLDEQYF. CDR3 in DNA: TGCGCCAGCAGCTTGGACAGGGGGCTTGACGAGCAGTACTTC.

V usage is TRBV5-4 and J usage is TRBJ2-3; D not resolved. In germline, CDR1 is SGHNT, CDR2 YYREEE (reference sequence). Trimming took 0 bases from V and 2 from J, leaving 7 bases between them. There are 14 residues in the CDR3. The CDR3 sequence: CASSLDGDTDTQYF. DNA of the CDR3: TGTGCCAGCAGCTTGGACGGAGACACAGATACGCAGTATTTT.

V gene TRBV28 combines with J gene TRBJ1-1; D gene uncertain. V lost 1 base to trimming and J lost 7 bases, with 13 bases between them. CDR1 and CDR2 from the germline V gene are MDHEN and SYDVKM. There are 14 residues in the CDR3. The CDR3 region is CASSLFDETSEAFF. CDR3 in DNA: TGTGCCAGCAGTTTATTTGACGAGACAAGTGAAGCTTTCTTT.

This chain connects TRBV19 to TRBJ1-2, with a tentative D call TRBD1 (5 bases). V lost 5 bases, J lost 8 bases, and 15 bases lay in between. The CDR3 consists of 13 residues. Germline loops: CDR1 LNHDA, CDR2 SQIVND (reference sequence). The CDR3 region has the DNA TGTGCCAGTAGTCCGAGGACATTCCGAGGCTACACCTTC. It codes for CASSPRTFRGYTF.

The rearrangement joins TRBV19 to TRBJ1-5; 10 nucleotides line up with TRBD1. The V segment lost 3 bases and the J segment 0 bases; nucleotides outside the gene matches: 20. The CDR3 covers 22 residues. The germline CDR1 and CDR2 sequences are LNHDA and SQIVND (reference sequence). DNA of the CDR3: TGTGCCAGTAGTATCCCCTATTTTTCCGGGACAGGGGATCTTATTAGCAATCAGCCCCAGCATTTT. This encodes CASSIPYFSGTGDLISNQPQHF.